This is a list of T cell receptor beta chains from one sample in a study of breast tumors, draining lymph nodes, adjacent tissues. A single record per CDR3 protein comes from TCRdb applying MiXCR to the multiplex PCR reads. This table has 200,000 or so distinct CDR3 sequences, approximately 31% appearing once. Sequencing used axillary lymph node tissue. The receptors stem from a female donor with breast cancer. Some clones in this sample may be carry-over from other donors' samples. Each CDR3 is given with its conserved first and last residue. Each record gives: V gene, D gene, clone size, J gene, CDR3 DNA, CDR3 protein. A D gene is named only where the DNA matches it firmly. Size values are once, few and many counts, or a class for expanded clones, and some rows have none.

>TRBV5-1|TRBD1|NA|TRBJ2-5
TGCGCCAGCAGCTTCGGACAGGGGGCGCGAGAGACCCAGTACTTC
CASSFGQGARETQYF
>TRBV2|TRBD2|NA|TRBJ2-5
TGTGCCAGCATGGCTGGGCTAGCGGGGGTCAATGAGACCCAGTACTTC
CASMAGLAGVNETQYF
>TRBV12-3/TRBV12-4|NA|NA|TRBJ1-2
TGTGCCAACTCCGTCGGACTCTCTGGAAACACCTTC
CANSVGLSGNTF
>TRBV12-3/TRBV12-4|NA|many|TRBJ2-1
TGTGCCAGTCTCGGGACTCTCCCCGGCAATGAGCAGTTCTTC
CASLGTLPGNEQFF
>TRBV5-6|NA|NA|TRBJ2-7
TGTGCCTGCAGCTTGTTCTACGAGCAGTACTTC
CACSLFYEQYF
>TRBV19|TRBD1|NA|TRBJ2-7
TGTGCCAGCAGTCCTACCCCCGGGACAGGGGACTACGAGCAGTACTTC
CASSPTPGTGDYEQYF
>TRBV20-1|TRBD2|few|TRBJ2-1
TGCAGTGCTAGAGGACTAGCGGCCTACACTGAGCAGTTCTTC
CSARGLAAYTEQFF
>TRBV20-1|NA|NA|TRBJ2-5
TGCAGTGCTAGTGGGTCCACCCACCAAGAGACCCAGTACTTC
CSASGSTHQETQYF
>TRBV7-8|TRBD2|many|TRBJ2-3
TGTGCCAGCAGCTTCCGCGGGGGGGCGGTGAGCACAGATACGCAGTATTTT
CASSFRGGAVSTDTQYF
>TRBV2|TRBD1|NA|TRBJ1-4
TGTGCCAGCAGTGGGGACAGGGCCTCCTACAATGAAAAACTGTTTTTT
CASSGDRASYNEKLFF